A single sample gave rise to the 9 T cell receptor beta chains below, sequenced in a study of blood T cell repertoires in COVID-19. Sequencing was performed with immunoSEQ multiplex PCR; in TCRdb, only in-frame clones are kept and a portion is missing. The sample has 190,000 or so clones, about 86% seen once. The sequenced sample consisted of peripheral blood. The receptors here all came from a woman younger than 30 who had recovered from COVID-19.

V gene TRBV6-5 combines with J gene TRBJ1-1; unclear D gene. The CDR3 runs to 13 residues. V was pared by 8 bases and J by 0 bases, with 10 bases between. The germline CDR1 and CDR2 sequences are MNHEY and SVGAGI. The DNA of the CDR3 is TGTGCCAGCGTTTTTACAGTGAACACTGAAGCTTTCTTT. The encoded protein is CASVFTVNTEAFF.

The chain couples TRBV2 to TRBJ1-6, with 8 nucleotides matching TRBD1. V lost 7 bases, J lost 8 bases, and 7 bases stayed unmatched. Germline CDR1 is SNHLY and CDR2 is FYNNEI. This CDR3 has 14 residues. The CDR3 sequence is CASIMDRDYSPLHF. CDR3 in DNA: TGTGCCAGCATTATGGACAGGGATTATTCACCCCTCCACTTT.

The rearrangement uses TRBV4-1 and TRBJ2-3, with 9 bases matching TRBD2. V dropped 4 bases and J dropped 4; count of bases not matched to a gene: 12. CDR1 and CDR2 from the germline V gene are MGHRA and YSYEKL. The CDR3 is 17 residues long. The CDR3 DNA reads as TGCGCCAGCAGCCTAAGCCTCGGCGGGAGGGCCTCAGATACGCAGTATTTT. Protein product: CASSLSLGGRASDTQYF.

The chain couples TRBV15 to TRBJ1-1; 8 bases match TRBD1. Trimming removed 8 bases from V and 5 bases from J; junction bases left unmatched: 13. The CDR3 extends over 15 amino acids. The germline V gene encodes CDR1 LNHNV and CDR2 YYDKDF (reference sequence). The CDR3 sequence is CATDPLPTGVTEAFF. CDR3 in DNA: TGTGCCACCGACCCCTTGCCGACAGGGGTTACTGAAGCTTTCTTT.

The count of this clone is one. The J gene is TRBJ2-2, the V gene TRBV6-5, with a tentative D call TRBD1 (6 bases). V lost 6 bases to trimming and J lost 0 bases, with 11 bases between them. The germline V gene has CDR1 MNHEY and CDR2 SVGAGI. This CDR3 region has 15 residues. The CDR3 sequence is CASRSTGANTGELFF. The CDR3 DNA follows: TGTGCCAGCAGGTCGACAGGCGCGAACACCGGGGAGCTGTTTTTT.

This clone was detected once. The chain recombines TRBV6-1 with TRBJ1-4, with 7 bases matching TRBD1. This CDR3 has 14 amino acids. Germline loops: CDR1 MNHNS, CDR2 SASEGT. V trimming: 1 base; J trimming: 14 bases; junction bases outside the gene matches: 10. CDR3 in DNA: TGTGCCAGCAGTGAAGTTAGACAGGGTGGGGTCCTGTTTTTT. Translated: CASSEVRQGGVLFF.

V is TRBV29-1 and J is TRBJ1-3; no definite D call. CDR1 SQVTM and CDR2 ANQGSEA come from the germline V gene. The CDR3 consists of 11 residues. The V end was cut by 5 bases, the J end by 2 bases, with 4 bases between. The chain's CDR3 is CSVLTGNTIYF. DNA of the CDR3: TGCAGCGTTCTTACTGGAAACACCATATATTTT.

The chain links TRBV5-1 to TRBJ2-1; the D gene is possibly TRBD2 (5 bases). This CDR3 is 14 amino acids long. Germline V gene data show CDR1 as SGHRS and CDR2 as YFSETQ. V dropped 4 bases and J dropped 6 bases, with 14 bases sitting between them. The DNA of the CDR3 is TGCGCCAGCAGCCTGCCCAAAGGACTCAATGAGCAGTTCTTC. This gives the protein CASSLPKGLNEQFF.

The chain links TRBV19 to TRBJ1-5; perhaps TRBD1 as D (5 bases). The CDR3 has 14 residues. The V gene lost 7 bases and the J gene lost 4 bases, with 14 bases spanning the gap. Germline lookup yields CDR1 LNHDA and CDR2 SQIVND (reference sequence). The CDR3 loop reads CASKSREVNQPQHF. For the CDR3, the DNA is TGTGCCAGTAAATCCAGGGAGGTTAATCAGCCCCAGCATTTT.